One TCR beta chain is described in this entry. This clone was seen only once. Its antigen target is currently unknown. The input lacks base qualities; no much larger clone sits a single base away. Collaborating institutions collected whole blood in K2EDTA tubes following their own protocols. For TCRbeta analysis, collaborator samples were shipped as frozen whole blood, as isolated PBMCs, or as DNA extracted from either sample type. The sample originates from a study of blood T cell repertoires in COVID-19 (dated by TCRdb to the early 2020s). Describing the broader study: Collaborator samples came from the United States, Italy and Spain and covered acute and convalescent phases of COVID-19. The prospective study material was composed of cDNA or gDNA derived from T cells, B-cell-depleted T cells, or PBMCs. Subjects who had been exposed to COVID-19, were actively infected with it, or had recovered from it provided the deeply sampled blood TCRbeta repertoires that made up the dataset. The repertoires were made available in a free public database intended to serve as a resource for research on the immune response to SARS-CoV-2. The samples were drawn from the first 160 participants of the ongoing ImmuneRACE study and from some 1,300 subjects provided by 6 global collaborators. A de-identified subject ID, COVID-19 status, age in years and sex were almost always included in the sample metadata. HLA class I and class II types, where available, came from metadata supplied by the sample provider rather than from assay-based typing.

Points the paper makes about the study in general: How much clinical and demographic metadata was included differed by source and by participant, and the metadata was provided uncurated.

The CDR3 runs 16 residues from the cysteine to the phenylalanine. Just the 48-base CDR3 DNA is kept, in frame starting at base 1. The germline V gene (reference sequence) yields MNHEY for CDR1 and SMNVEV for CDR2. At the junction V is shortened by 4 bases and J by 6 bases, with 19 bases in between. TCRbeta CDR3 regions were amplified from genomic DNA by means of the immunoSEQ Assay, a bias-controlled multiplex PCR. The authors' analysis ran thus. The number of nucleated cells in each sample was estimated by amplification of reference gene primers within the assay. To quantify the absolute abundance of each unique TCRbeta CDR3 rearrangement, sequence reads were collapsed and filtered. For each sample, productive Simpson clonality was calculated as the square root of Simpson's diversity index across productive rearrangements. The clones in this table, taken by TCRdb from immuneACCESS, are in-frame only. Not every clone is retained; where verified, under half of the shortfall comes from an unresolved V gene, and the cause of the rest is unknown. From that table come the V and J calls and clone size; the DNA was used to work out D and trimming. Recorded for this sample are 130,000 or so clones; over 80% of them occurred a single time. The ten largest clonotypes hold roughly 1.6% of the sample.

The sequence joins TRBV27 to TRBJ2-1; a tentative D match to TRBD2 spans 7 bases. Source material: peripheral blood. This receptor was taken from a human donor in a cohort sampled during active COVID-19. The CDR3 protein: CASSSLRGTNSNEQFF. The base sequence is TGTGCCAGCAGTTCCCTGAGGGGGACTAACAGCAATGAGCAGTTCTTC.